This T cell receptor (beta chain) was identified during a study of T cells in Graves' hyperthyroidism and ophthalmopathy. Study-wide findings and caveats: Blood also contained most expanded thyroid clonotypes above 0.001.

In its sample, this clonotype was seen a few times. Its antigen remains unknown. Per the germline V gene, CDR1 is KGHDR and CDR2 is SFDVKD. The length of the CDR3 is 16 residues. J gave up 4 bases and V 2 bases, and 6 bases lay outside the gene matches. Researchers defined stable Graves' hyperthyroidism as no ophthalmopathy progression within 18 months. Each patient was aged 18 to 65 and had newly diagnosed hyperthyroidism of under 2 months' duration. RNA transcripts yielded amplified TCR beta CDR3 regions. The primer set for the first-round RT-PCR of the TCR CDR3 was HTBI. Each CDR3 protein gets one entry after TCRdb re-called the multiplex PCR reads with MiXCR. The sample has around 600,000 distinct CDR3 sequences, 15% to 18% seen once.

This chain connects TRBV24-1 to TRBJ2-2; TRBD1 matches at 7 bases. Sample: blood. This TCR was sampled from a woman in her thirties with Graves' hyperthyroidism. The CDR3 DNA reads TGTGCCACCAGTGATTCCGATGACAGGGCCACCGGGGAGCTGTTTTTT. This encodes CATSDSDDRATGELFF.